Below are 24 T cell receptor beta chains sequenced from a single sample in a study of beta chain features in type 1 diabetes. Points from the study as a whole: Significant though moderate, a shortening of TCRB CDR3s appeared in all four CD4+ subsets of Type 1 diabetes patients.

Antigens for these TCRs are unknown. All of the isolated RNA was reverse transcribed, so expressed TCRB transcripts were sequenced. The data were produced by immunoSEQ multiplex PCR, yet TCRdb's version contains in-frame clones alone and is incomplete. The sample has 600,000 to 750,000 clones, about an eighth seen once. The sample taken for sequencing was naive CD4+ T cells from blood. The receptors were sampled from a man younger than 40 with type 1 diabetes.

The genes are TRBV6-5 and TRBJ1-2; the D gene is possibly TRBD1 (6 bases). Germline-derived CDR1 and CDR2 are MNHEY and SVGAGI. The CDR3 length is 14 residues. V was clipped by 5 bases and J by 6 bases, with 16 bases between them. CDR3 loop: CASSPPWGADGYTF. CDR3 DNA sequence: TGTGCCAGCAGTCCACCCTGGGGGGCGGATGGCTACACCTTC.

The table lists this clone with a few counts. The genes are TRBV20-1 and TRBJ2-7, with D hard to call. The CDR3 is made up of 11 amino acids. Trimming stripped 3 bases from V and 6 bases from J, with 9 bases between. Germline V gene sequence: CDR1 DFQATT, CDR2 SNEGSKA (reference sequence). CDR3 nucleotide sequence: TGCAGTGCTAGTGGTCGGGCCGAGCAGTACTTC. Translated: CSASGRAEQYF.

The chain links TRBV2 to TRBJ1-6, with TRBD1 as a possible D gene (5 bases). V lost 2 bases, J lost 5 bases, and 16 bases lay in between. Germline V gene lookup returns CDR1 SNHLY and CDR2 FYNNEI. The CDR3 contains 17 residues. CDR3 nucleotide sequence: TGTGCCAGCAGTGAAACTTCAGGCCAGGGTAATAATTCACCCCTCCACTTT. Translation: CASSETSGQGNNSPLHF.

DNA for the CDR3: TGTGCCAGCAGCTCCCTACCGACTAGCGGGGGGTCGACCGGGGAGCTGTTTTTT. This gives the protein CASSSLPTSGGSTGELFF. The V and J genes are TRBV7-6 and TRBJ2-2; TRBD2 agrees at 13 bases. V shed 4 bases and J 5 bases; nucleotides not matched to a gene: 10. From germline, CDR1 is SGHVS and CDR2 FNYEAQ. This CDR3 is built from 18 residues.

This chain connects TRBV9 to TRBJ1-2, with 8 bases lining up with TRBD1. Germline V CDR1 and CDR2: SGDLS, YYNGEE. CDR3 length: 14 residues. J was trimmed by 3 bases and V by 3 bases; bases with no gene match: 4. The CDR3 is CASSASTGDYGYTF. The CDR3 bases are TGTGCCAGCAGCGCTTCGACAGGGGACTATGGCTACACCTTC.

V usage is TRBV7-3 and J usage is TRBJ1-1, with D perhaps matching TRBD1 (5 bases). Germline CDR1 SGHTA, CDR2 FQGTGA. V lost 0 bases to trimming and J lost 3 bases, with 11 bases between them. This CDR3 region has 15 residues. The CDR3 nucleotides read TGTGCCAGCAGCTTAACGGCAGGGTGGGACACTGAAGCTTTCTTT. It translates to CASSLTAGWDTEAFF.

V is TRBV2 and J is TRBJ1-5; TRBD1 is a possible D gene (6 bases). The CDR3 is 13 residues long. V was clipped by 6 bases and J by 6 bases, with 12 bases between them. CDR1 is SNHLY and CDR2 is FYNNEI in the germline V gene. The CDR3 protein is CASRYGTPQPQHF. The DNA of the CDR3 is TGTGCCAGCAGATATGGGACACCTCAGCCCCAGCATTTT.

This rearrangement joins TRBV21-1 to TRBJ2-3; the DNA was not used to check the table's D call, TRBD2. TRBV21-1 is a documented pseudogene. The CDR3 runs 16 residues. The CDR3 loop is CASSLWRRDRADTQYF. The CDR3 region has the DNA TGTGCCAGCAGCCTCTGGAGGAGGGATCGCGCAGATACGCAGTATTTT.

J is TRBJ1-5 and V is TRBV11-2; D is undetermined. The germline gives CDR1 SGHAT, CDR2 FQNNGV. Trimming cost V 0 bases and J 3 bases, with 9 bases left between them. The CDR3 is made up of 15 amino acids. Here the CDR3 DNA reads TGTGCCAGCAGCTTAGATGGAGGTGCCAATCAGCCCCAGCATTTT. It yields the protein CASSLDGGANQPQHF.

The V gene is TRBV4-1, the J gene TRBJ2-2; D is ambiguous. This CDR3 is 14 amino acids long. CDR1 is MGHRA, CDR2 YSYEKL, per germline. Between the trimmed V and J ends, which lost 0 bases and 6 bases, there was a span of 8 bases. CDR3 nucleotides: TGCGCCAGCAGCCAAGATAGTACGTCCGGGGAGCTGTTTTTT. Translated: CASSQDSTSGELFF.

This clone has more than one count but fewer than ten. The chain couples TRBV30 to TRBJ1-2; TRBD1 might be the D (6 bases). Trimming removed 4 bases from V and 4 bases from J, with 16 bases in between. Germline V gives CDR1 GTSNPN, CDR2 SVGIG (reference sequence). This CDR3 contains 14 residues. The CDR3 DNA follows: TGTGCCTGGAAAATGCAGGGGCTCCTCTATGGCTACACCTTC. Translated, it gives CAWKMQGLLYGYTF.

The chain couples TRBV29-1 to TRBJ1-5, with D possibly being TRBD1 (5 bases). V gave up 7 bases and J gave up 0 bases, with 16 bases separating them. Germline values: CDR1 SQVTM, CDR2 ANQGSEA. This CDR3 has 15 amino acids. CDR3 DNA sequence: TGCAGCGCTGCGGATGGGACTCCTAGCAATCAGCCCCAGCATTTT. Translating it yields CSAADGTPSNQPQHF.

The chain is built from TRBV7-2 and TRBJ2-3; D call uncertain. V was trimmed by 4 bases and J by 3 bases, leaving 11 bases between them. From germline, CDR1 is SGHTA and CDR2 FQGNSA. This CDR3 spans 14 amino acids. The chain's CDR3 is CASSSSLRTDTQYF. DNA of the CDR3: TGTGCCAGCAGCTCGTCCCTACGGACAGATACGCAGTATTTT.

This chain joins TRBV11-3 and TRBJ2-2; possibly TRBD1 for D (5 bases). The germline gives CDR1 SGHNT, CDR2 YENEEA. The CDR3 has 15 amino acids. V was cut by 0 bases and J by 0 bases, with 5 bases left in between. CDR3 DNA sequence: TGTGCCAGCAGCTTAGAGGGGCCGAACACCGGGGAGCTGTTTTTT. This translates into CASSLEGPNTGELFF. Full variable domain (missing parts from reference TRBV11-3 and TRBJ2-2): EAGVVQSPRYKIIEKKQPVAFWCNPISGHNTLYWYLQNLGQGPELLIRYENEEAVDDSQLPKDRFSAERLKGVDSTLKIQPAELGDSAVYLCASSLEGPNTGELFFGEGSRLTVL.

V is TRBV5-1 and J is TRBJ1-4; D call uncertain. The CDR3 has 14 residues. The V end lost 4 bases, the J end lost 4 bases, and 11 bases lay between the germline ends. Germline assignment: CDR1 SGHRS and CDR2 YFSETQ. Here the CDR3 DNA reads TGCGCCAGCAGCGGAGGGCAGAATAATGAAAAACTGTTTTTT. It specifies CASSGGQNNEKLFF.

This clone turned up a few times. The V call is TRBV9, the J call TRBJ2-3, with a possible D match to TRBD1 (6 bases). The CDR3 spans 17 residues. CDR1 and CDR2 from the germline V gene are SGDLS and YYNGEE. V lost 4 bases and J 3 bases, leaving 21 bases between the germline ends. CDR3: CASSLDRDITGTDTQYF. The CDR3 DNA sequence: TGTGCCAGCAGCTTGGACCGGGACATTACAGGGACAGATACGCAGTATTTT.

The rearrangement links TRBV12-5 to TRBJ1-5; 9 nucleotides match TRBD1. This CDR3 is 16 amino acids long. V lost 0 bases to trimming and J lost 7 bases; unmatched junction nucleotides: 7. Germline assignment: CDR1 LGHNT and CDR2 FRNRAP. The CDR3 loop reads CASGLVTGGIVQPQHF. CDR3 nucleotides: TGTGCTAGTGGTTTGGTCACAGGGGGCATCGTCCAGCCCCAGCATTTT.

This clone was recorded a few times. The rearrangement uses TRBV7-2 and TRBJ1-2; 8 bases match TRBD1. The trim removed 8 bases at V and 4 bases at J, leaving 9 bases unmatched. Germline assignment: CDR1 SGHTA and CDR2 FQGNSA. This CDR3 contains 14 residues. The CDR3 reads CASPKRGQVYGYTF. The DNA of the CDR3 is TGTGCCAGCCCTAAACGGGGACAGGTCTATGGCTACACCTTC.

This rearrangement joins TRBV5-1 to TRBJ2-3, with 10 positions matching TRBD1. This CDR3 region has 16 residues. Germline CDR1 is SGHRS and CDR2 is YFSETQ. J lost 4 bases, V lost 5 bases, and 10 bases had no gene match. CDR3 loop: CASRILGTGDPDTQYF. The CDR3 nucleotides are TGCGCCAGCAGAATCCTTGGGACAGGGGACCCAGATACGCAGTATTTT.

This rearrangement joins TRBV27 to TRBJ2-7; D gene unclear. V lost 3 bases to trimming and J lost 0 bases, with 6 bases between them. Germline CDR1 is MNHEY and CDR2 is SMNVEV (reference sequence). This CDR3 region has 13 residues. The CDR3 is CASSFRSSYEQYF. For the CDR3, the DNA is TGTGCCAGCAGTTTTCGGTCCTCCTACGAGCAGTACTTC.

The chain carries TRBV2 and TRBJ2-1; 12 bases are a match to TRBD2. CDR3 size: 17 residues. V trimming: 2 bases; J trimming: 6 bases; junction bases outside the gene matches: 8. Looked up from germline, CDR1 is SNHLY and CDR2 is FYNNEI. Here the CDR3 reads CASSELPSGGAGNEQFF. In nucleotides, the CDR3 is TGTGCCAGCAGTGAACTGCCTAGCGGGGGGGCCGGCAATGAGCAGTTCTTC.

This clone was seen a few times. V is TRBV12-5 and J is TRBJ1-2; D uncertain. Trimming pared 4 bases from V and 4 bases from J, leaving 16 bases between. The germline V gene has CDR1 LGHNT and CDR2 FRNRAP. The CDR3 runs to 15 residues. The CDR3 sequence: CASGSLPGPIYGYTF. The CDR3 coding sequence is TGTGCTAGTGGTTCCCTGCCCGGGCCGATCTATGGCTACACCTTC.

This clone was detected only a few times. The chain carries TRBV4-2 and TRBJ2-5, with 8 nucleotides matching TRBD2. This CDR3 region has 17 residues. Germline values: CDR1 LGHNA, CDR2 YNFKEQ. Trimming took 4 bases from V and 0 from J; bases not matched to a gene: 10. CDR3 sequence: CASSLQSAGEYQETQYF. The CDR3 DNA follows: TGTGCCAGCAGCCTGCAATCAGCGGGGGAGTACCAAGAGACCCAGTACTTC.

The chain uses TRBV5-1 and TRBJ2-7, with 8 bases lining up with TRBD1. CDR1 is SGHRS, CDR2 YFSETQ, per germline. Trimming removed 4 bases from V and 7 bases from J; junction bases left unmatched: 13. The CDR3 covers 15 residues. CDR3 coding DNA: TGCGCCAGCAGCGCCTCCGGGACAGGTCTTCGGGAGCAGTACTTC. It translates to CASSASGTGLREQYF.